This T cell receptor (beta chain) was identified in a study of cytomegalovirus exposure and HLA in healthy donors. General study findings and limits: The listing of 150 to 200 TCR beta chains classed them as cytomegalovirus-associated. CMV serostatus was the sole immune exposure information available. In an earlier analysis, most TCR beta V segments were productive about 90% or about 30% of the time.

Concerning this clone itself: Its antigen is as yet unknown.

The PCR had 60 Vbeta and 13 Jbeta primers. Produced via immunoSEQ multiplex PCR; TCRdb's table is partial and in-frame only. The sample includes some 170,000 clones, roughly 89% seen only once; the top ten take 0.8% to 1%. CDR1 and CDR2 from the germline V gene are KGHSH and LQKENI. This CDR3 has 15 amino acids. Trimming took 2 bases from V and 1 from J, leaving 11 bases between them. V is TRBV18 and J is TRBJ1-1; tentative D call: TRBD1 (5 bases). The receptor comes from a young woman in good health and CMV-seronegative. The sequenced sample was PBMCs. The CDR3 sequence: CASSPGGKQNTEAFF. CDR3 DNA: TGTGCCAGCTCACCAGGGGGGAAACAGAACACTGAAGCTTTCTTT.